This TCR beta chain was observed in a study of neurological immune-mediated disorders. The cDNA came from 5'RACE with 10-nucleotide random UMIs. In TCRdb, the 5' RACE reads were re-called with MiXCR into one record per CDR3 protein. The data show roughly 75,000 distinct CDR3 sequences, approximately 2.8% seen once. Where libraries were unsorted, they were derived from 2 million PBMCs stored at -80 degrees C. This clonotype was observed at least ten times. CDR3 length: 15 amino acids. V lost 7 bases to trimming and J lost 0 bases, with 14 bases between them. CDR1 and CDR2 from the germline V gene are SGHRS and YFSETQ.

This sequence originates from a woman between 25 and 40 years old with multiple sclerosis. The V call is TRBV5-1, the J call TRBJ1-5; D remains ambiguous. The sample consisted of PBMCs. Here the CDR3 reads CASRLQPDSNQPQHF. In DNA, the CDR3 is TGCGCCAGCCGACTACAGCCCGATAGCAATCAGCCCCAGCATTTT.